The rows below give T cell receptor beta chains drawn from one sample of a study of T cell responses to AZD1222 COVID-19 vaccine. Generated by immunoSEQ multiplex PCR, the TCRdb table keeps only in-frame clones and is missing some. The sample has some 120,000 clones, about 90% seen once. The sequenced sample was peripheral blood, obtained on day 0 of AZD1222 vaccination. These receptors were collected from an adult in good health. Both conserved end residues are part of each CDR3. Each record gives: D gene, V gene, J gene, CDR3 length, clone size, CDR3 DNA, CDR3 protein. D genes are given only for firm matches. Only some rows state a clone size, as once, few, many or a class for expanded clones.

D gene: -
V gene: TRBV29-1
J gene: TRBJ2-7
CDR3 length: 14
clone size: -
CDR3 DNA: TGCAGCGTTGAAAGACGTGCGGGACCCTACGAGCAGTACTTC
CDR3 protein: CSVERRAGPYEQYF

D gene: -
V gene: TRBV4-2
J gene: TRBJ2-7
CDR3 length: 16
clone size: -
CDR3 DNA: TGTGCCAGCAGCCAAAGCCCACAGGCTGATTCCTACGAGCAGTACTTC
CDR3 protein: CASSQSPQADSYEQYF

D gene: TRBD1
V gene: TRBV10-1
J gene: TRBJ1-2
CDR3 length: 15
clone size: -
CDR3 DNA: TGCGCCAGCAGATGGGACAGGGGGGACAACTATGGCTACACCTTC
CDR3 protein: CASRWDRGDNYGYTF

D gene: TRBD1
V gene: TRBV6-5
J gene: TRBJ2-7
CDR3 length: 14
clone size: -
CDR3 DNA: TGTGCCAGCTACCGGGACAGGGGAAGCTACGAGCAGTACTTC
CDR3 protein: CASYRDRGSYEQYF

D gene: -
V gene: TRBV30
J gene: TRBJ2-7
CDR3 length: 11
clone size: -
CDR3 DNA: TGTGCCTGGAGTGTAGGGACGAAACCTTACTTC
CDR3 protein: CAWSVGTKPYF

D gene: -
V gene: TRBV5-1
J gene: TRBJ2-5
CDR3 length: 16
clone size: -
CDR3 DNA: TGCGCCAGCAGCTTGGGGGAAAGGGGTTGGGGAGAGACCCAGTACTTC
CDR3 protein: CASSLGERGWGETQYF

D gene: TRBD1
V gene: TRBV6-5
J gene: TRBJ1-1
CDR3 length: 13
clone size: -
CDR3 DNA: TGTGCCAGCAACACAGGGGCGGGGGCTGAAGCTTTCTTT
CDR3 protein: CASNTGAGAEAFF

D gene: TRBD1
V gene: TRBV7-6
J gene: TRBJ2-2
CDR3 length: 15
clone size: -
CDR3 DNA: TGTGCCAGCAGAGAAACCGGGACAGTCACCGGGGAGCTGTTTTTT
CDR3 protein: CASRETGTVTGELFF

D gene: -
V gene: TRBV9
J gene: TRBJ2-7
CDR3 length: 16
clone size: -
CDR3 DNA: TGTGCCAGCAGCGTAGACGGGGTCCCCACTCGCGACGAGCAGTACTTC
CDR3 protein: CASSVDGVPTRDEQYF

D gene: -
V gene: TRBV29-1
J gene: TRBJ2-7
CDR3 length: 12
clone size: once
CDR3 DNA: TGCAGCGTTCTGCGCGGGACCTACGAGCAGTACTTC
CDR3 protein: CSVLRGTYEQYF

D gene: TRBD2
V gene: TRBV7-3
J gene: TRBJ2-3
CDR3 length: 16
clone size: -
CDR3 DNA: TGTGCCAGCAGTGATGGACCTAGCGGGGGGGCCTATACGCAGTATTTT
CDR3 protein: CASSDGPSGGAYTQYF

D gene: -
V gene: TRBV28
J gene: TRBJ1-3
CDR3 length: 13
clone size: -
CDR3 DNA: TGTGCCAGCAGTTTATCGGCCGGAAACACCATATATTTT
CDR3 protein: CASSLSAGNTIYF

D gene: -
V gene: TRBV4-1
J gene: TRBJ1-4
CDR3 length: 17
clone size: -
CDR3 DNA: TGCGCCAGCAGCCAAACGGGGAGGGTTGGGGTGGATGAAAAACTGTTTTTT
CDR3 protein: CASSQTGRVGVDEKLFF

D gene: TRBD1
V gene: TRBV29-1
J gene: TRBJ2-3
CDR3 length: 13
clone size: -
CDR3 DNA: TGCAGCGGGGGACAGGGCTTCGAAGATACGCAGTATTTT
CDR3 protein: CSGGQGFEDTQYF

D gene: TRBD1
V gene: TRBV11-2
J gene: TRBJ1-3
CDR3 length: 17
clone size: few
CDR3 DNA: TGTGCCAGCAGCTTATTTGGGACAGCCGACTCTGGAAACACCATATATTTT
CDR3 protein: CASSLFGTADSGNTIYF

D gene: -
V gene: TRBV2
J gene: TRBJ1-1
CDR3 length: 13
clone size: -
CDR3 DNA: TGTGCCAGCATAGGACACATGAACACTGAAGCTTTCTTT
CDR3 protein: CASIGHMNTEAFF

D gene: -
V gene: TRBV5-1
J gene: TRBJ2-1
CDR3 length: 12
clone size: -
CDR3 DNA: TGCGCCAGCAGCCCGGGGTACAATGAGCAGTTCTTC
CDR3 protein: CASSPGYNEQFF

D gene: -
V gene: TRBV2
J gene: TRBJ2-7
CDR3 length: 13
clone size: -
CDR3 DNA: TGTGCCAGCAGTGCGACAGCCCCCTACGAGCAGTACTTC
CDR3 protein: CASSATAPYEQYF

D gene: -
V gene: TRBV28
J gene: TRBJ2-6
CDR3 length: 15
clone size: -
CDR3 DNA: TGTGCCAGCAGTCCCGGTGAGTCTGGGGCCAACGTCCTGACTTTC
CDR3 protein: CASSPGESGANVLTF

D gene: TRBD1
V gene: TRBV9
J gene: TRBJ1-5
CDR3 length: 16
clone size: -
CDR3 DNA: TGTGCCAGCAGCGCGACAGGGTCGATCGGCAATCAGCCCCAGCATTTT
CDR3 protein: CASSATGSIGNQPQHF

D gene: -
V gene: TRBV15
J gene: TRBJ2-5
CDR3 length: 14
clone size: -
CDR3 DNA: TGTGCCACCAGCAGAGTATCGGGCCAAGAGACCCAGTACTTC
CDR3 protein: CATSRVSGQETQYF

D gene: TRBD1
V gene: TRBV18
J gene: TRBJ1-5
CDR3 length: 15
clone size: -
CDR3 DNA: TGTGCCAGCTCACCAGCAGGACAGGGGTATCAGCCCCAGCATTTT
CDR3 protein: CASSPAGQGYQPQHF

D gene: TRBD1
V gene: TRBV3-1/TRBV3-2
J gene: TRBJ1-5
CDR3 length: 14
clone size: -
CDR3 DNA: TGTGCCAGCAGCCAAGGGACAGGGGGGCAGCCCCAGCATTTT
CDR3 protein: CASSQGTGGQPQHF

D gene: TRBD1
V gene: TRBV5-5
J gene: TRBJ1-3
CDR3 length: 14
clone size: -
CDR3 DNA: TGTGCCAGCAGTTATTGGACACAGGGGGACACCATATATTTT
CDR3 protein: CASSYWTQGDTIYF

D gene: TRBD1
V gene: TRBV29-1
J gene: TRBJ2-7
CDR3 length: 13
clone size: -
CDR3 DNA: TGCAGCGTTGAAGGGGACAGTCTGTACGAGCAGTACTTC
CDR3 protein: CSVEGDSLYEQYF

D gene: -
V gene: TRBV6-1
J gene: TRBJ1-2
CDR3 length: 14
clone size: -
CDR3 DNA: TGTGCCAGCAGTGAAGAGGGGCGCATCTATGGCTACACCTTC
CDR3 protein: CASSEEGRIYGYTF

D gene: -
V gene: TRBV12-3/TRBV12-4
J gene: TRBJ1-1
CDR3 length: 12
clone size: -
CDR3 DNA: TGTGCCAGCAGAAGTCGGGGGACTGAAGCTTTCTTT
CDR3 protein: CASRSRGTEAFF

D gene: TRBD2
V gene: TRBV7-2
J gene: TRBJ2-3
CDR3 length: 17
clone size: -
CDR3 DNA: TGTGCCAGCAGCTCCCATAGAATCGGGGGGGCGGGAGATACGCAGTATTTT
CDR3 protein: CASSSHRIGGAGDTQYF

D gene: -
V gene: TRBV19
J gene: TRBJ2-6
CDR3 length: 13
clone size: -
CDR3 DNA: TGTGCCAGCTGCTTTTCTGGGGCCAACGTCCTGACTTTC
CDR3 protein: CASCFSGANVLTF